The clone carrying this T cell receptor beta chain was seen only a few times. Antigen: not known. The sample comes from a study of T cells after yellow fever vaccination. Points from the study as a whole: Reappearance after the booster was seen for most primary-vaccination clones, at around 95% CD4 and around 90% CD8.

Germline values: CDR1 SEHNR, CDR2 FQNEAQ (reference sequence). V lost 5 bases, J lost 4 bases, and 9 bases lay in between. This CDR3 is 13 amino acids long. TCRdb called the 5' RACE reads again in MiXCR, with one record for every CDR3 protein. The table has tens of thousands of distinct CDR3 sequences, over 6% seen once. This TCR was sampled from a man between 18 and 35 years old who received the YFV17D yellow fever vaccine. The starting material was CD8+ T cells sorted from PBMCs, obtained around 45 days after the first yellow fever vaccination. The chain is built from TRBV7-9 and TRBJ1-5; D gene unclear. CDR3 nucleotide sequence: TGTGCCAGCAGCCCCTCCGGGAATCAGCCCCAGCATTTT. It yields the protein CASSPSGNQPQHF.